The 31 T cell receptor beta chains below come from one sample, sequenced in a study of cytomegalovirus exposure and HLA in healthy donors. The PCR was carried out with 60 Vbeta primers and 13 Jbeta primers. Repertoires were generated with immunoSEQ multiplex PCR, while TCRdb's copy carries only in-frame clones and drops some. This sample yields 150,000 to 200,000 clones, of which more than 60% are seen a single time; under 3% belongs to the top ten. The sequencing sample was made of PBMCs. These receptors came from a human donor in good health.

A remark on this clone: An end of the junction does not agree with germline; a read error may underlie this. CDR3 protein: CATAARHHYSYTF. The CDR3 coding sequence is TGTGCCACCGCGGCGCGGCATCACTATAGCTACACCTTC. The genes are TRBV19 and TRBJ1-2; D not resolved. This CDR3 is 13 amino acids long. Germline V gene data show CDR1 as LNHDA and CDR2 as SQIVND (reference sequence).

This chain joins TRBV15 and TRBJ1-5; TRBD1 aligns across 9 bases. Unmatched junction bases numbered 10, after V lost 1 base and J lost 6 bases. This CDR3 comprises 17 residues. Germline CDR1 reads LNHNV; CDR2 reads YYDKDF (reference sequence). CDR3 bases: TGTGCCACCAGCAGAGGGCCCTCGGGGGACAGGGTTCAGCCCCAGCATTTT. It specifies CATSRGPSGDRVQPQHF. The full variable domain, its missing parts supplied by reference TRBV15 and TRBJ1-5, is DAMVIQNPRYQVTQFGKPVTLSCSQTLNHNVMYWYQQKSSQAPKLLFHYYDKDFNNEADTPDNFQSRRPNTSFCFLDIRSPGLGDTAMYLCATSRGPSGDRVQPQHFGDGTRLSIL.

This clone was detected once. The chain uses TRBV29-1 and TRBJ1-1; 8 nucleotides line up with TRBD1. V shed 8 bases, J shed 3 bases, and the junction held 20 bases outside the gene matches. Germline CDR1 is SQVTM and CDR2 is ANQGSEA. The CDR3 has 17 residues. CDR3 region: CSTHRVRQGAYDTEAFF. DNA of the CDR3: TGCAGCACCCATAGGGTAAGGCAGGGGGCGTATGACACTGAAGCTTTCTTT.

This clone was observed once. The chain links TRBV4-2 to TRBJ2-5, with 11 positions matching TRBD2. The V gene's germline CDR1 is LGHNA and CDR2 YNFKEQ. With 5 bases clipped from V and 5 bases from J, the junction kept 10 bases outside the gene matches. CDR3 length: 16 amino acids. The CDR3 bases are TGTGCCAGCAGCACCCGTATAGCGGGGGGGCAGGAGACCCAGTACTTC. It translates to CASSTRIAGGQETQYF.

Only one count was recorded for this clone. This chain connects TRBV11-3 to TRBJ2-1, with TRBD2 matching over 7 bases. Germline CDR1 is SGHNT and CDR2 is YENEEA. The V segment lost 5 bases and the J segment 2 bases; nucleotides outside the gene matches: 6. The CDR3 runs 15 residues. For the CDR3, the DNA is TGTGCCAGCAGCCCGCGCGGGGGAGCCTACAATGAGCAGTTCTTC. This translates into CASSPRGGAYNEQFF. Full variable domain (rest looked up from reference TRBV11-3 and TRBJ2-1): EAGVVQSPRYKIIEKKQPVAFWCNPISGHNTLYWYLQNLGQGPELLIRYENEEAVDDSQLPKDRFSAERLKGVDSTLKIQPAELGDSAVYLCASSPRGGAYNEQFFGPGTRLTVL.

The V gene is TRBV11-3, the J gene TRBJ2-1; 8 bases map to TRBD2. The CDR3 covers 15 residues. The V segment lost 2 bases and the J segment 6 bases; nucleotides outside the gene matches: 6. Per the germline V gene, CDR1 is SGHNT and CDR2 is YENEEA. CDR3 region: CASSLLAGGFNEQFF. The CDR3 DNA follows: TGTGCCAGCAGCTTACTCGCGGGGGGTTTCAATGAGCAGTTCTTC.

The chain couples TRBV4-3 to TRBJ1-2; 7 bases match TRBD1. With V trimmed by 1 base and J by 1 base, 0 bases remained unmatched. Looked up from germline, CDR1 is LGHNA and CDR2 is YSLEER. The CDR3 spans 14 residues. CDR3 sequence reads: CASSQGDSNYGYTF. The CDR3 bases are TGCGCCAGCAGCCAAGGGGACAGTAACTATGGCTACACCTTC.

The genes are TRBV7-8 and TRBJ2-5; TRBD2 matches at 8 bases. Germline V gives CDR1 SGHVS, CDR2 FQNEAQ. The V segment lost 1 base and the J segment 1 base; nucleotides outside the gene matches: 5. The CDR3 spans 16 residues. In nucleotides, the CDR3 is TGTGCCAGCAGCTTAGAAGGCCGGGGGGGCCAAGAGACCCAGTACTTC. Its translation is CASSLEGRGGQETQYF.

This chain uses TRBV27 with TRBJ2-3; 9 bases map to TRBD2. This CDR3 is 17 amino acids long. V dropped 3 bases and J dropped 2; count of bases not matched to a gene: 9. Germline V gene data show CDR1 as MNHEY and CDR2 as SMNVEV (reference sequence). This CDR3 reads CASSLESLAGNTDTQYF. CDR3 DNA: TGTGCCAGCAGTTTGGAGAGCCTAGCGGGGAACACAGATACGCAGTATTTT.

The chain recombines TRBV11-3 with TRBJ2-2, with 8 bases identical to TRBD2. The CDR3 contains 16 residues. CDR1 is SGHNT, CDR2 YENEEA, per germline. The J segment lost 3 bases and the V segment lost 4 bases, leaving 7 bases of the junction unmatched. CDR3 sequence (DNA): TGTGCCAGCAGCTCGCCGGGACTAGGTTACACCGGGGAGCTGTTTTTT. This translates into CASSSPGLGYTGELFF.

The chain links TRBV2 to TRBJ2-5; 11 positions match TRBD2. The CDR3 runs 15 residues. With V trimmed by 6 bases and J by 4 bases, 7 bases remained unmatched. Germline CDR1 is SNHLY and CDR2 is FYNNEI. CDR3 region: CASSYSGGAGETQYF. CDR3 bases: TGTGCCAGCAGCTATAGCGGGGGGGCCGGAGAGACCCAGTACTTC. The whole variable domain, remainder taken from reference TRBV2 and TRBJ2-5, is EPEVTQTPSHQVTQMGQEVILRCVPISNHLYFYWYRQILGQKVEFLVSFYNNEISEKSEIFDDQFSVERPDGSNFTLKIRSTKLEDSAMYFCASSYSGGAGETQYFGPGTRLLVL.

This clone was picked up a small number of times. The chain carries TRBV19 and TRBJ1-2; TRBD1 matches at 9 bases. Per germline, CDR1 LNHDA and CDR2 SQIVND (reference sequence). This CDR3 spans 16 amino acids. The J segment lost 6 bases and the V segment lost 5 bases, leaving 13 bases of the junction unmatched. The DNA for the CDR3 is TGTGCCAGTAGTGGCCCATCGGGACAGGGAGGGGATGGCTACACCTTC. Residues: CASSGPSGQGGDGYTF.

Points on this clone: Different DNA sequences within this sample yield the same CDR3. The chain couples TRBV5-6 to TRBJ2-7, with TRBD2 as a possible D gene (5 bases). Trimming removed 0 bases at V and 2 bases at J, with 12 bases between. The CDR3 sequence is 15 residues long. The germline gives CDR1 SGHDT, CDR2 YYEEEE. CDR3 nucleotide sequence: TGTGCCAGCAGCTTGGCGAGAGGGTACACCTACGAGCAGTACTTC. Translated, it gives CASSLARGYTYEQYF.

The rearrangement uses TRBV29-1 and TRBJ1-2; D call uncertain. The V gene lost 6 bases and the J gene lost 7 bases, with 15 bases spanning the gap. The CDR3 is 12 residues long. The germline gives CDR1 SQVTM, CDR2 ANQGSEA. CDR3 protein: CSVAPRGAGYTF. The CDR3 nucleotides are TGCAGCGTAGCACCCAGAGGAGCTGGCTACACCTTC.

The chain employs TRBV7-2 and TRBJ2-3; 11 bases map to TRBD1. CDR3 size: 15 residues. The ends lost 5 bases at V and 6 bases at J; junction bases unmatched: 7. CDR1 is SGHTA and CDR2 is FQGNSA in the germline V gene. The CDR3 region is CASSPVGDRGDTQYF. The CDR3 bases are TGTGCCAGCAGCCCCGTTGGGGACAGGGGGGATACGCAGTATTTT.

The chain is built from TRBV6-1 and TRBJ1-6; perhaps TRBD1 as D (6 bases). Germline loops: CDR1 MNHNS, CDR2 SASEGT. CDR3 length: 15 residues. With 3 bases removed from V and 6 bases from J, the gap between germline ends came to 12 bases. CDR3 nucleotide sequence: TGTGCCAGCAGTGACCGGGGGGGCAGTAATTCACCCCTCCACTTT. It yields the protein CASSDRGGSNSPLHF.

The gene calls are TRBV6-6 and TRBJ2-3; 8 nucleotides align to TRBD2. CDR3 length: 12 amino acids. V lost 4 bases to trimming and J lost 15 bases; unmatched junction nucleotides: 9. Germline V lookup: CDR1 MNHNY, CDR2 SVGAGI (reference sequence). The CDR3 sequence: CASSSAGGVDYF. CDR3 bases: TGTGCCAGCAGTTCGGCGGGGGGCGTCGATTATTTT.

The chain couples TRBV11-1 to TRBJ1-2; D unclear. Germline lookup yields CDR1 SGHAT and CDR2 FQDESV (reference sequence). Deletions cut 5 bases from V and 3 bases from J, with 10 bases between. The CDR3 contains 13 residues. The CDR3 DNA is TGTGCCAGCAGCCACCGGGTCGACTATGGCTACACCTTC. Translated, it gives CASSHRVDYGYTF.

The genes are TRBV7-9 and TRBJ2-5, with TRBD2 identical over 12 bases. The junction had 4 bases not matched to a gene; V was cut back by 4 bases and J by 4 bases. The CDR3 extends over 15 amino acids. CDR1 and CDR2 (germline): SEHNR, FQNEAQ (reference sequence). DNA of the CDR3: TGTGCCAGCAGCTCTAGCGGGGGGGCCCGAGAGACCCAGTACTTC. Translation: CASSSSGGARETQYF.

V and J are TRBV19 and TRBJ1-4, with 8 bases identical to TRBD1. The germline V gene has CDR1 LNHDA and CDR2 SQIVND (reference sequence). CDR3 length equals 17 residues. With 3 bases clipped from V and 0 bases from J, the junction kept 6 bases outside the gene matches. The CDR3 protein is CASSIQGAFTTNEKLFF. In DNA, the CDR3 is TGTGCCAGTAGTATCCAGGGGGCCTTTACAACTAATGAAAAACTGTTTTTT.

This clone was counted once. The V call is TRBV2, the J call TRBJ2-2, with a tentative D call TRBD1 (5 bases). The V gene's germline CDR1 is SNHLY and CDR2 FYNNEI. Trimming removed 2 bases at V and 4 bases at J, with 11 bases between. The CDR3 is made up of 15 amino acids. CDR3: CASSEQGRATGELFF. The CDR3 DNA is TGTGCCAGCAGTGAACAGGGCAGAGCCACCGGGGAGCTGTTTTTT.

A single count supports this clone. V usage is TRBV7-9 and J usage is TRBJ2-7; D is unclear. Germline V lookup: CDR1 SEHNR, CDR2 FQNEAQ (reference sequence). The CDR3 extends over 14 amino acids. V was shortened by 4 bases and J by 2 bases, with 12 bases between the two germline ends. The DNA for the CDR3 is TGTGCCAGCAGCTCTTTGGTTTCAGCCTACGAGCAGTACTTC. Its protein is CASSSLVSAYEQYF.

J is TRBJ1-5 and V is TRBV2, with 8 bases that match TRBD1. Germline values: CDR1 SNHLY, CDR2 FYNNEI. V lost 7 bases, J lost 6 bases, and 8 bases stayed unmatched. The CDR3 length is 14 residues. The CDR3 sequence: CASTGTGRGQPQHF. CDR3 bases: TGTGCCAGCACCGGGACAGGCAGGGGTCAGCCCCAGCATTTT.

This clone was observed a handful of times. The chain has TRBV7-3 and TRBJ2-2, with no clear D. Germline-derived CDR1 and CDR2 are SGHTA and FQGTGA. V gave up 5 bases and J gave up 0 bases, with 16 bases separating them. This CDR3 spans 17 amino acids. Written as DNA, the CDR3 is TGTGCCAGCAGCCCGGAGTTGAGGCAGTCGAACACCGGGGAGCTGTTTTTT. It specifies CASSPELRQSNTGELFF.

This chain joins TRBV5-4 and TRBJ2-3; D is unresolved. The CDR3 runs 13 residues. Deletions cut 4 bases from V and 5 bases from J, with 11 bases between. The germline V gene has CDR1 SGHNT and CDR2 YYREEE (reference sequence). CDR3 coding DNA: TGTGCCAGCAGCGCCCGCTTAGAAGATACGCAGTATTTT. Amino acids: CASSARLEDTQYF.

The rearrangement links TRBV5-1 to TRBJ1-2; a possible D gene is TRBD1 (6 bases). Germline CDR1 SGHRS, CDR2 YFSETQ. The CDR3 length is 14 residues. Deletions cut 0 bases from V and 4 bases from J, with 10 bases between. The CDR3 here is CASSLGGGTYGYTF. CDR3 in DNA: TGCGCCAGCAGCTTGGGAGGGGGAACCTATGGCTACACCTTC.

This clone was picked up a small number of times. The rearrangement links TRBV9 to TRBJ2-3, with D maybe TRBD1 (5 bases). The V end was cut by 0 bases, the J end by 2 bases, with 7 bases between. The CDR3 totals 14 residues. Germline V gene sequence: CDR1 SGDLS, CDR2 YYNGEE. CDR3 bases: TGTGCCAGCAGCGTAGAGGGGATCACAGATACGCAGTATTTT. Its protein product is CASSVEGITDTQYF.

This rearrangement joins TRBV11-2 to TRBJ1-1; D remains ambiguous. This CDR3 contains 13 residues. Germline values: CDR1 SGHAT, CDR2 FQNNGV. Trimming left V 2 bases short and J 3 bases short, with 7 bases between. CDR3 nucleotide sequence: TGTGCCAGCAGCTTATACGCGGACACTGAAGCTTTCTTT. It codes for CASSLYADTEAFF.

The chain has TRBV18 and TRBJ2-2; no clear D. CDR1 is KGHSH and CDR2 is LQKENI in the germline V gene. This CDR3 spans 16 amino acids. V lost 2 bases and J lost 5, with 15 bases in between. In DNA form, the CDR3 reads TGTGCCAGCTCACCAGGCCAACAGCTACGGACCGGGGAGCTGTTTTTT. Translating it yields CASSPGQQLRTGELFF.

This sequence joins TRBV15 and TRBJ1-1; no definite D call. The germline CDR1 and CDR2 sequences are LNHNV and YYDKDF (reference sequence). This CDR3 comprises 13 residues. The ends were cut back, 5 bases at V and 1 base at J, with 8 bases in the middle. In nucleotides, the CDR3 is TGTGCCACCAGCCCTTCCAGGAACACTGAAGCTTTCTTT. The encoded protein is CATSPSRNTEAFF.

This clone appeared once. V gene TRBV7-8 combines with J gene TRBJ2-7; 7 nucleotides match TRBD2. Germline V gene sequence: CDR1 SGHVS, CDR2 FQNEAQ. This CDR3 has 15 amino acids. The ends lost 1 base at V and 1 base at J; junction bases unmatched: 4. As DNA, the CDR3 is TGTGCCAGCAGCTTAGAGGGAGGGAATTCCTACGAGCAGTACTTC. This sequence encodes CASSLEGGNSYEQYF.